Below, 5 T cell receptor beta chains from the same sample are listed, as sequenced in a study of T cells in Graves' hyperthyroidism and ophthalmopathy. Amplification of TCR beta CDR3 regions used RNA as the template. The HTBI primer set served for first-round RT-PCR of the TCR CDR3. TCRdb fed the multiplex PCR reads into MiXCR, producing one record per CDR3 protein. The table includes approximately 570,000 distinct CDR3 sequences, roughly 21% detected once. Sequencing input: blood. The receptor set was obtained from a man aged 35 to 55 with Graves' ophthalmopathy.

This clonotype was detected only a few times. The rearrangement links TRBV6-1 to TRBJ1-2; D gene uncertain. The CDR3 extends over 10 amino acids. Germline V lookup: CDR1 MNHNS, CDR2 SASEGT. V dropped 6 bases and J dropped 5 bases, with 4 bases sitting between them. In DNA form, the CDR3 reads TGTGCCAGCAGGACGTATGGCTACACCTTC. Its protein product is CASRTYGYTF.

In its sample, this clonotype was seen many times. This chain joins TRBV5-5 and TRBJ2-1; unclear D gene. This CDR3 comprises 14 residues. CDR1 and CDR2 from the germline V gene are SGHKS and YYEKEE (reference sequence). Between the trimmed V and J ends, which lost 0 bases and 4 bases, there was a span of 8 bases. The CDR3 DNA follows: TGTGCCAGCAGCTTGGATACAGATTACAATGAGCAGTTCTTC. Its protein is CASSLDTDYNEQFF.

On this clonotype: A read error may explain this, as a much larger clone is one base away. V is TRBV20-1 and J is TRBJ2-3, with D perhaps assigned TRBD1 or TRBD2 (7 bases each). This CDR3 contains 13 residues. Germline V gene data show CDR1 as DFQATT and CDR2 as SNEGSKA (reference sequence). The CDR3 bases are TGCAGTGCTTCTCAGGGGGGGGAAGATATGCAGTATTTT. It yields the protein CSASQGGEDMQYF.

The table lists this clonotype with many counts. The chain combines TRBV30 with TRBJ2-1; D may be TRBD2 (6 bases). Germline CDR1 is GTSNPN and CDR2 is SVGIG (reference sequence). CDR3 length equals 12 residues. V lost 1 base to trimming and J lost 10 bases, with 11 bases between them. The CDR3: CAWSDSAGEQFF. Written as DNA, the CDR3 is TGTGCCTGGAGTGATTCGGCGGGGGAGCAGTTCTTC.

The gene calls are TRBV27 and TRBJ1-3, with 7 bases lining up with TRBD1. Germline CDR1 is MNHEY and CDR2 is SMNVEV (reference sequence). The CDR3 contains 14 residues. V shed 6 bases and J 4 bases; nucleotides not matched to a gene: 6. The CDR3 sequence: CASSKGGKGNTIYF. For the CDR3, the DNA is TGTGCCAGCAGCAAAGGGGGCAAAGGAAACACCATATATTTT.